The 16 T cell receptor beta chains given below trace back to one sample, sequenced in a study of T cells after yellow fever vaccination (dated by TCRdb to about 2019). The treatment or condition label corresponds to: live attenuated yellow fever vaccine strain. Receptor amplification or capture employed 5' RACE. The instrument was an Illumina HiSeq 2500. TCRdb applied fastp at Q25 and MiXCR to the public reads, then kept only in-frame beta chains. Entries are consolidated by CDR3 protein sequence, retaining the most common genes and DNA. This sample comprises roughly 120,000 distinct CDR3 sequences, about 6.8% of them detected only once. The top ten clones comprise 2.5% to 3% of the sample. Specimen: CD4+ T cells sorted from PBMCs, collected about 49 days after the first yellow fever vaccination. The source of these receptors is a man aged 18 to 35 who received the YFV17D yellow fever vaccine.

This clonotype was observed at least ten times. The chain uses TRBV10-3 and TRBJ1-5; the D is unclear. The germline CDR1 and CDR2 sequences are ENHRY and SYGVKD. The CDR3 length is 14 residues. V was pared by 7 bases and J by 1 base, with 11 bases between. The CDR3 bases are TGTGCCATCAAGGGAGATGGGAGCAATCAGCCCCAGCATTTT. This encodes CAIKGDGSNQPQHF.

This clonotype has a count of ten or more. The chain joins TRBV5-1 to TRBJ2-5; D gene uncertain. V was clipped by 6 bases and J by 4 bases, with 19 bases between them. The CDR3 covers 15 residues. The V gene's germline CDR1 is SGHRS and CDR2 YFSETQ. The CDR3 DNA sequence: TGCGCCAGCACGCCGGTCACCTCCCCCACAGAGACCCAGTACTTC. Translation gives CASTPVTSPTETQYF.

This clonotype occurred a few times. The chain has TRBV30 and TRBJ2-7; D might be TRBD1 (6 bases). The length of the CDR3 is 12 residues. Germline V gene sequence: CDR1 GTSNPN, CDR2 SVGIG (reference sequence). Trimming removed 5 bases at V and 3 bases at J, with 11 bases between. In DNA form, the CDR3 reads TGTGCCTGGTCCGGGACAAACTACGAGCAGTACTTC. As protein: CAWSGTNYEQYF.

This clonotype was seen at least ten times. CDR3 region: CASKEANMNGYTF. The CDR3, as DNA: TGTGCCAGCAAGGAAGCCAATATGAATGGCTACACCTTC. This chain links TRBV12-3 or TRBV12-4 with TRBJ1-2; D is undetermined. The CDR3 is 13 amino acids. V lost 7 bases to trimming and J lost 6 bases, with 15 bases between them.

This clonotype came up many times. CDR3 coding DNA: TGTGCCAGCAGTTTCCTCCCCCAGTCCTACGAGCAGTACTTC. It encodes CASSFLPQSYEQYF. The chain carries TRBV12-3 or TRBV12-4 and TRBJ2-7, with D hard to call. The CDR3 length is 14 residues. Trimming cost V 3 bases and J 1 base, with 10 bases left between them.

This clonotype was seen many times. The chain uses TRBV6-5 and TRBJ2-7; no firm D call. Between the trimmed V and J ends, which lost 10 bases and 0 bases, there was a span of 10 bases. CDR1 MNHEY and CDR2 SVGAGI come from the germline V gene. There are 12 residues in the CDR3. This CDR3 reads CATVSRSYEQYV. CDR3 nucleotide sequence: TGTGCCACCGTTTCGCGCTCCTACGAGCAGTACGTC.

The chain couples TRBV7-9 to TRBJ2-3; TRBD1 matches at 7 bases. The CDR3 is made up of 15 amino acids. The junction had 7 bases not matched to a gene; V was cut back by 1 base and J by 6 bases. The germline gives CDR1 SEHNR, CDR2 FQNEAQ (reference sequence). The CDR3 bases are TGTGCCAGCAGCTTAGGGACAGGCTCGCGGGATACGCAGTATTTT. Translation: CASSLGTGSRDTQYF.

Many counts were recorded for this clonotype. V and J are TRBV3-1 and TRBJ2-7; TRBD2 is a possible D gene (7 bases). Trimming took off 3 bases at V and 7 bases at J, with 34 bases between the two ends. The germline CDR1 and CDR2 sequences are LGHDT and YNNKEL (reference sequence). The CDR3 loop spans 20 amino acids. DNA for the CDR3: TGTGCCAGCAGCCACCAACCTGTCGCTGGAGTGCGGGGGCTCCCGTGTGAGCAGTACGTC. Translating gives CASSHQPVAGVRGLPCEQYV.

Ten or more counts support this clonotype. The CDR3 reads CASSEGLSSYNSPLHF. CDR3 nucleotide sequence: TGTGCCAGCAGTGAAGGGCTTAGCTCCTATAATTCACCCCTCCACTTT. The rearrangement joins TRBV25-1 to TRBJ1-6, with D unclear. Germline CDR1 is MGHDK and CDR2 is SYGVNS. The CDR3 consists of 16 residues. The V end lost 2 bases, the J end lost 0 bases, and 8 bases lay between the germline ends.

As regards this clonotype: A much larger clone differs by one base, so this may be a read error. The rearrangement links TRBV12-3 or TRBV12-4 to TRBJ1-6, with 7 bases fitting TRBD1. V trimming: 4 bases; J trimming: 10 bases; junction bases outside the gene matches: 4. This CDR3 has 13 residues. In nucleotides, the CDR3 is TGTGCCAGCAGTTCGACAGGGAAGTCACCCCTCCACTTT. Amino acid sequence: CASSSTGKSPLHF.

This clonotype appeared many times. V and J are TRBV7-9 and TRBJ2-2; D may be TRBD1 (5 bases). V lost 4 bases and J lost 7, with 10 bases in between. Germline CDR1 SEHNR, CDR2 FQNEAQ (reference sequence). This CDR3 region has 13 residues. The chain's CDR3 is CASSYPRDGELFF. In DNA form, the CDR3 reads TGTGCCAGCAGCTACCCCAGGGACGGGGAGCTGTTTTTT.

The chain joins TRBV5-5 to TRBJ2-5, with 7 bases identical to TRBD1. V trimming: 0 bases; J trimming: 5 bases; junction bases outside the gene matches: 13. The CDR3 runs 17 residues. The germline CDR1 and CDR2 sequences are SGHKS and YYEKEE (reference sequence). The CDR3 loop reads CASSLEGGRGSGETQYF. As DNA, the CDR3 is TGTGCCAGCAGCTTGGAAGGCGGCAGGGGGTCGGGGGAGACCCAGTACTTC.

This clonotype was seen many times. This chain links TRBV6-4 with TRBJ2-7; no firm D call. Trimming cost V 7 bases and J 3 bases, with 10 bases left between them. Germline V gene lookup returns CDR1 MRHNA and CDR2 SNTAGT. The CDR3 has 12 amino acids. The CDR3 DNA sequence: TGTGCCAGCACGAGCCTTGACTACGAGCAGTACGTC. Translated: CASTSLDYEQYV.

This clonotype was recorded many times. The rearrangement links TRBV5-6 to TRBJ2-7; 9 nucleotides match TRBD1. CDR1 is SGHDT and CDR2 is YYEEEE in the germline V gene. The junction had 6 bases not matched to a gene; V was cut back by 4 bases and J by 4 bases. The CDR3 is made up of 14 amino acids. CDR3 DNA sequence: TGTGCCAGCAGCCGGGGGACAGGGTTGTACGAGCAGTACGTC. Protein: CASSRGTGLYEQYV.

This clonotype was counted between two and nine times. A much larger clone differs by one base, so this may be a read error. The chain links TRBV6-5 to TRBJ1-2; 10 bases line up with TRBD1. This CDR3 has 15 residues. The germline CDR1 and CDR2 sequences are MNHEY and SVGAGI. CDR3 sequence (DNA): TGTGCCTGCAGTACTCGGACAGGGGGGCACTATGGCTACACCTTC. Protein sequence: CACSTRTGGHYGYTF.

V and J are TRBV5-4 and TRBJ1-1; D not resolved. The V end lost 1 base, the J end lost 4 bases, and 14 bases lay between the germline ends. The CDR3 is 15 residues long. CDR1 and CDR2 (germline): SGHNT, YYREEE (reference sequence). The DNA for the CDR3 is TGTGCCAGCAGCTTGCCAATGATGGCCGGCACTGAAGCTTTCTTT. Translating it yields CASSLPMMAGTEAFF.